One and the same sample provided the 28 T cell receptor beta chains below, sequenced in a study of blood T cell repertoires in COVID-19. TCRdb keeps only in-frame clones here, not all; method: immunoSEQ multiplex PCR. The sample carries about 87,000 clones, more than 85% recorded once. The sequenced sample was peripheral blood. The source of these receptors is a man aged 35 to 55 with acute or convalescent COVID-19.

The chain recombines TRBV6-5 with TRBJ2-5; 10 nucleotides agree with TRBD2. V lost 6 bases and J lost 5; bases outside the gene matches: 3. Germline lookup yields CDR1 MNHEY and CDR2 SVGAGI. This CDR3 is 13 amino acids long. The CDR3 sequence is CASSSGRGETQYF. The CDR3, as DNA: TGTGCCAGCAGCAGCGGGAGGGGGGAGACCCAGTACTTC.

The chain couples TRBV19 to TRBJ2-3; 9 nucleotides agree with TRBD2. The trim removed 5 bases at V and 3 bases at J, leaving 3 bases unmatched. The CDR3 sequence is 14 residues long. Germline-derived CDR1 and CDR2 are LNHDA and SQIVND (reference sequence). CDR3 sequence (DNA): TGTGCCAGTAGTCCTAGCGGGATAACAGATACGCAGTATTTT. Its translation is CASSPSGITDTQYF.

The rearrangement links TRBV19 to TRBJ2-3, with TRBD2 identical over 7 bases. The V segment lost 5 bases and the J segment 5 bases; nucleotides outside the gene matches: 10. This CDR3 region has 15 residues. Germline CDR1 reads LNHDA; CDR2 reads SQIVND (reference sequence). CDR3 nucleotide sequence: TGTGCCAGTAGTCCCCGGAGCGGGGCGGGAGATACGCAGTATTTT. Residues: CASSPRSGAGDTQYF. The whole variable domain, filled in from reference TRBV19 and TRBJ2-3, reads DGGITQSPKYLFRKEGQNVTLSCEQNLNHDAMYWYRQDPGQGLRLIYYSQIVNDFQKGDIAEGYSVSREKKESFPLTVTSAQKNPTAFYLCASSPRSGAGDTQYFGPGTRLTVL.

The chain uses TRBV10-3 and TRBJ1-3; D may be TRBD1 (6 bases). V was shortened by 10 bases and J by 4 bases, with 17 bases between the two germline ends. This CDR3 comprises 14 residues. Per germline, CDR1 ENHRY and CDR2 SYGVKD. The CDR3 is CATRTTGLGNTIYF. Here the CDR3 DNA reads TGTGCCACCCGAACGACAGGTCTCGGAAACACCATATATTTT.

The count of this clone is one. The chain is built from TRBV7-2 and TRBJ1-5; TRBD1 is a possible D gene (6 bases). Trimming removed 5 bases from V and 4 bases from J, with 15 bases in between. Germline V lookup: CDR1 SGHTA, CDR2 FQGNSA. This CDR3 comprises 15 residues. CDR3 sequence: CASSLDSSINQPQHF. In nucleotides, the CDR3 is TGTGCCAGCAGCCTGGACAGTAGTATAAATCAGCCCCAGCATTTT.

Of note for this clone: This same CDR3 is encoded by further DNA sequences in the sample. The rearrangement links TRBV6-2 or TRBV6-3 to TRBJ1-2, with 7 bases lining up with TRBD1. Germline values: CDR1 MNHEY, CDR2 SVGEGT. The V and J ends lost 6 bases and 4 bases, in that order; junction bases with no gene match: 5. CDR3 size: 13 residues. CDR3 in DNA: TGTGCCAGCAGCCTGGACAGGTCCTATGGCTACACCTTC. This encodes CASSLDRSYGYTF.

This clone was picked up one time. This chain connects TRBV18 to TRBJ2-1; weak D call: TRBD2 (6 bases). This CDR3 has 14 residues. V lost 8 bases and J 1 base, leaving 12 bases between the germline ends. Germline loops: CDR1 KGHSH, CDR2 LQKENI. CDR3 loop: CASRDFQSYNEQFF. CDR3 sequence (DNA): TGTGCCAGCCGGGACTTCCAGTCCTACAATGAGCAGTTCTTC.

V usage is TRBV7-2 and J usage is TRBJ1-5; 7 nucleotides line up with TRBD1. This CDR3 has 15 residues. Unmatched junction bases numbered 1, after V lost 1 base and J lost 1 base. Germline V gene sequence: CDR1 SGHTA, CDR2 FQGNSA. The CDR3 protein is CASSLGGQSNQPQHF. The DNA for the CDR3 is TGTGCCAGCAGCTTAGGGGGACAGAGCAATCAGCCCCAGCATTTT.

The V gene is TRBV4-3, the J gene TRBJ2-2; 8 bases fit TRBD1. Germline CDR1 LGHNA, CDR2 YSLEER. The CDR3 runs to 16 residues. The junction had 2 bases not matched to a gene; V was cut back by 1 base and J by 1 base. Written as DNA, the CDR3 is TGCGCCAGCAGCCAAGGGGGGACAGGGAACACCGGGGAGCTGTTTTTT. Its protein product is CASSQGGTGNTGELFF.

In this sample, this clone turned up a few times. The CDR3 DNA reads TGTGCCAGCAGTTTCGGGTTAGCCCTCCACTTT. Its protein is CASSFGLALHF. The gene calls are TRBV12-3 or TRBV12-4 and TRBJ1-6; D unclear. The CDR3 has 11 residues. V lost 3 bases to trimming and J lost 14 bases, with 8 bases between them.

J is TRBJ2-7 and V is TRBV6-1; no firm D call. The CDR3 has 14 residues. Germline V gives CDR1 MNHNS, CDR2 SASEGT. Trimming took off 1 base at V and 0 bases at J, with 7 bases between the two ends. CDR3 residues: CASSEVGDSYEQYF. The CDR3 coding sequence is TGTGCCAGCAGTGAAGTGGGCGACTCCTACGAGCAGTACTTC.

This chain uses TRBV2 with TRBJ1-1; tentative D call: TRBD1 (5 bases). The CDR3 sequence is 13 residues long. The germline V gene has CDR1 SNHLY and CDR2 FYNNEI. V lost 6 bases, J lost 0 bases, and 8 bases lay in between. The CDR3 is CASRSTVNTEAFF. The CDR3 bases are TGTGCCAGCAGATCGACAGTGAACACTGAAGCTTTCTTT.

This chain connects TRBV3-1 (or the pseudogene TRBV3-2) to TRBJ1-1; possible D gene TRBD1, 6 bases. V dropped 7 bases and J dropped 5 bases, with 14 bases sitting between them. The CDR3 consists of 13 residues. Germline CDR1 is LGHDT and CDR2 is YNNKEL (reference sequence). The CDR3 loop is CASNTGISTEAFF. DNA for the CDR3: TGTGCCAGCAACACAGGGATTAGTACTGAAGCTTTCTTT.

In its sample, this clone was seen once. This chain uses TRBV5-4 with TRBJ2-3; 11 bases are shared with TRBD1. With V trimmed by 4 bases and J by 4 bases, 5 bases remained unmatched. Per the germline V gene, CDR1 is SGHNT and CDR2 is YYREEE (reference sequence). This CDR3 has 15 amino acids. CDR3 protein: CASSLGQGVADTQYF. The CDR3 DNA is TGTGCCAGCAGCCTGGGACAGGGGGTTGCAGATACGCAGTATTTT.

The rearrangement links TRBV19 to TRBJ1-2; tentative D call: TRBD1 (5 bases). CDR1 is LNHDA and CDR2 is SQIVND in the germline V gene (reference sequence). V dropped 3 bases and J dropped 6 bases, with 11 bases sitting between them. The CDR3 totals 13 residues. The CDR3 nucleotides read TGTGCCAGTAGTATTCTCCCAGGGAATGGCTACACCTTC. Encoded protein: CASSILPGNGYTF. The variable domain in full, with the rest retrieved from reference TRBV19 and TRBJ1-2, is DGGITQSPKYLFRKEGQNVTLSCEQNLNHDAMYWYRQDPGQGLRLIYYSQIVNDFQKGDIAEGYSVSREKKESFPLTVTSAQKNPTAFYLCASSILPGNGYTFGSGTRLTVV.

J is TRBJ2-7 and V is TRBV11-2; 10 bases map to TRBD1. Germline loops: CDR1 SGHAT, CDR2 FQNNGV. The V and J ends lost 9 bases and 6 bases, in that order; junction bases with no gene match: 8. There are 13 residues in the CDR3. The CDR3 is CASKRQGAIEQYF. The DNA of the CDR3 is TGTGCCAGTAAGAGACAGGGGGCGATCGAGCAGTACTTC. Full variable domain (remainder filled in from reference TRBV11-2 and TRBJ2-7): EAGVAQSPRYKIIEKRQSVAFWCNPISGHATLYWYQQILGQGPKLLIQFQNNGVVDDSQLPKDRFSAERLKGVDSTLKIQPAKLEDSAVYLCASKRQGAIEQYFGPGTRLTVT.

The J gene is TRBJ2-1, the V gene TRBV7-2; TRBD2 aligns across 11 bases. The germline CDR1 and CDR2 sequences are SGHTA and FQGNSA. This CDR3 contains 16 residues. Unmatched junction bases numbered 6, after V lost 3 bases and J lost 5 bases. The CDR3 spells CASSFPTSGEHNEQFF. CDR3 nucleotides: TGTGCCAGCAGCTTCCCGACTAGCGGGGAACACAATGAGCAGTTCTTC.

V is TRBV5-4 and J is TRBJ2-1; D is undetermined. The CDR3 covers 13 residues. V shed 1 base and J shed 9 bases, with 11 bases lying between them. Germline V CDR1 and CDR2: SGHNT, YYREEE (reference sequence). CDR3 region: CASSLNWFSEQFF. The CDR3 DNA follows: TGTGCCAGCAGCTTGAATTGGTTTAGTGAGCAGTTCTTC.

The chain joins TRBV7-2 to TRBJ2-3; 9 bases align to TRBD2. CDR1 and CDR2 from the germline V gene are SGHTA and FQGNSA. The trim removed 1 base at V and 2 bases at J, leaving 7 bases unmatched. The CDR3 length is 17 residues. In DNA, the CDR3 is TGTGCCAGCAGCTTAGTGGCGACTAGCGGACTCACAGATACGCAGTATTTT. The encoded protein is CASSLVATSGLTDTQYF.

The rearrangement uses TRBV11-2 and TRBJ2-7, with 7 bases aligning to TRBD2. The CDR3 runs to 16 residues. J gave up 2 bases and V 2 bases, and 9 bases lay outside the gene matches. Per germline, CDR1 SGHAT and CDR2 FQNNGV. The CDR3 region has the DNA TGTGCCAGCAGCTTAAGTCTGGCTAGCGGAGCCTACGAGCAGTACTTC. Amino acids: CASSLSLASGAYEQYF.

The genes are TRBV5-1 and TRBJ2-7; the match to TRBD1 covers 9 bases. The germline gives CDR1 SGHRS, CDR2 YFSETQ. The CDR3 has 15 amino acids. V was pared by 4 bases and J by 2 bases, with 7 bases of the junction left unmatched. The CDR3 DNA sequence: TGCGCCAGCAGCCTCGGACAGGGGACCCCCTACGAGCAGTACTTC. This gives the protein CASSLGQGTPYEQYF. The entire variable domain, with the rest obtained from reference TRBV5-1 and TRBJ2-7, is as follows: KAGVTQTPRYLIKTRGQQVTLSCSPISGHRSVSWYQQTPGQGLQFLFEYFSETQRNKGNFPGRFSGRQFSNSRSEMNVSTLELGDSALYLCASSLGQGTPYEQYFGPGTRLTVT.

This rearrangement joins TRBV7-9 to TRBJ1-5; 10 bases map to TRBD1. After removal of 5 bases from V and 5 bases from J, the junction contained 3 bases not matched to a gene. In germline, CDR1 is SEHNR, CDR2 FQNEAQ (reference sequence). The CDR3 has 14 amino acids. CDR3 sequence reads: CASSTGTGDQPQHF. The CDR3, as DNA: TGTGCCAGCAGCACCGGGACAGGGGATCAGCCCCAGCATTTT.

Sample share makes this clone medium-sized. The CDR3, as DNA: TGTGCCAGTAGGTCATCGGGACAGGGTCTTACTGAAGCTTTCTTT. Protein sequence: CASRSSGQGLTEAFF. The chain employs TRBV19 and TRBJ1-1; TRBD1 matches at 9 bases. The junction had 10 bases not matched to a gene; V was cut back by 6 bases and J by 5 bases. The CDR3 loop spans 15 amino acids. Germline V gives CDR1 LNHDA, CDR2 SQIVND (reference sequence).

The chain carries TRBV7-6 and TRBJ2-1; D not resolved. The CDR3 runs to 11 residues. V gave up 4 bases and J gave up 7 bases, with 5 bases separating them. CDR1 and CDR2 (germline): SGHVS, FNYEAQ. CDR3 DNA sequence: TGTGCCAGCAGCTATATAAATGAGCAGTTCTTC. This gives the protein CASSYINEQFF.

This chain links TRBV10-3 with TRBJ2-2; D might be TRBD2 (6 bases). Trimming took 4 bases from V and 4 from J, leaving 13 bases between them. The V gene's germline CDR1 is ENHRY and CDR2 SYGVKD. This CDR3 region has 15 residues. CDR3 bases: TGTGCCATCAGTGGGGGGAGGAGTGGCACCGGGGAGCTGTTTTTT. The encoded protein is CAISGGRSGTGELFF.

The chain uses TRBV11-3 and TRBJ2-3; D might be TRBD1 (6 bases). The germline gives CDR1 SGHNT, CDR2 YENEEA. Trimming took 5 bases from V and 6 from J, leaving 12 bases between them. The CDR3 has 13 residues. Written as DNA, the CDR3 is TGTGCCAGCAGCCTTACAGGGACGGATACGCAGTATTTT. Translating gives CASSLTGTDTQYF.

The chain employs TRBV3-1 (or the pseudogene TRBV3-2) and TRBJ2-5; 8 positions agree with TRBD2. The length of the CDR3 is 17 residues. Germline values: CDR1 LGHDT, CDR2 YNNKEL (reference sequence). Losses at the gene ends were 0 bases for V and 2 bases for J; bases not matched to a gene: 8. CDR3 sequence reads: CASSQDGTSGLQETQYF. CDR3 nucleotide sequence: TGTGCCAGCAGCCAAGATGGCACTAGCGGACTACAAGAGACCCAGTACTTC.

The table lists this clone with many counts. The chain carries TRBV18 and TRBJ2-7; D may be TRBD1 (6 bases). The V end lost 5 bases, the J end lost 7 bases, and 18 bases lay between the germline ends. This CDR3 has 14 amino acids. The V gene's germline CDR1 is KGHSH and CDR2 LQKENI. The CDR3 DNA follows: TGTGCCAGCTCATCAGTGCAGGGGAACAAAGAGCAGTACTTC. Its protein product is CASSSVQGNKEQYF.